This TCR beta chain appears in the sequencing data of a study of blood T cell repertoires in COVID-19. About the research overall: Both acute and convalescent COVID-19 samples were obtained from the United States, Italy and Spain. PBMCs, B-cell-depleted T cells, or T cells were the source of the cDNA or gDNA that made up the material.

Enrollment of patients from Seattle took place during active infection, with longitudinal follow-up. The CDR3 has 18 residues. In the original analysis: It was from reference gene primer amplification that nucleated cell counts were estimated. Using immunoSEQ multiplex PCR, the repertoire was profiled, and TCRdb retains in-frame clones only, with some absent. V and J calls and clone size are copied from that table; D and trimming were computed from the DNA. The sample consists of nearly 350,000 clones, 88% of them appearing once. This receptor was taken from a woman between 70 and 85 years old with COVID-19, enrolled during active disease. The chain employs TRBV21-1 and TRBJ1-6; the table's D call TRBD1 went unverified against the DNA. TRBV21-1 is shown as a pseudogene. Material: peripheral blood. The CDR3 region is CASSKRGSKSSYNSPLHF. Here the CDR3 DNA reads TGTGCCAGCAGCAAAAGGGGCAGTAAAAGCTCCTATAATTCACCCCTCCACTTT.